Shown below are 13 T cell receptor beta chains from a single sample sequenced in a study of T-cell reconstitution after alpha-beta-depleted transplantation in children. Preparation of the TCRbeta library involved a method that used unique molecular identifiers. TCRdb re-derived calls from the PCR reads in MiXCR, one entry per CDR3 protein. The sample carries approximately 630,000 distinct CDR3 sequences, 13% recorded once. Source: PBMCs, taken before TCRalphabeta/CD19-depleted stem cell transplant. Receptor source: a girl aged 2 to 9 with congenital amegakaryocytic thrombocytopenia, due to receive a stem cell transplant.

The chain joins TRBV19 to TRBJ1-4, with 9 bases identical to TRBD1. The V gene's germline CDR1 is LNHDA and CDR2 SQIVND (reference sequence). The CDR3 contains 14 residues. The V gene end was trimmed by 5 bases and the J gene end by 8 bases; junction bases not matched to a gene: 6. The CDR3 region is CASSVQGAPEKLFF. CDR3 DNA: TGTGCCAGTAGTGTACAGGGGGCGCCGGAAAAACTGTTTTTT.

Of note for this clonotype: A much larger clonotype is one base distant, so this may be a read error. CDR3 sequence (DNA): TGTGCCAGCAGTCCTGGCCCGGGACTAGTGGGAGACAATGAGCAGTTCTTC. Protein sequence: CASSPGPGLVGDNEQFF. V and J are TRBV12-3 or TRBV12-4 and TRBJ2-1; 8 bases match TRBD2. The CDR3 has 17 residues. J was trimmed by 5 bases and V by 5 bases; bases with no gene match: 14.

This clonotype was picked up many times. The V and J genes are TRBV7-7 and TRBJ2-1, with 12 positions matching TRBD1. This CDR3 has 17 amino acids. Trimming cost V 5 bases and J 9 bases; bases outside gene matches: 14. CDR1 SSHAT and CDR2 FNYEAQ come from the germline V gene (reference sequence). In DNA, the CDR3 is TGTGCCAGCAGCCCTATTGTGGGGGACAGGGGGCGAGGTGAGCAGTTCTTC. The encoded protein is CASSPIVGDRGRGEQFF.

This chain joins TRBV20-1 and TRBJ2-1; TRBD1 might be the D (5 bases). The germline V and J ends were trimmed by 0 bases and 0 bases, with 15 bases remaining between them. This CDR3 is built from 17 residues. The germline V gene has CDR1 DFQATT and CDR2 SNEGSKA (reference sequence). In nucleotides, the CDR3 is TGCAGTGCTAGAGATATAACAGGAGCTAGCTCCTACAATGAGCAGTTCTTC. Amino acids: CSARDITGASSYNEQFF.

This clonotype was recorded many times. This chain uses TRBV7-2 with TRBJ2-2; no clear D. The CDR3 loop spans 16 amino acids. With 2 bases removed from V and 0 bases from J, the gap between germline ends came to 10 bases. Germline CDR1 reads SGHTA; CDR2 reads FQGNSA. CDR3: CASSLYHPTNTGELFF. CDR3 DNA sequence: TGTGCCAGCAGCTTATATCACCCCACGAACACCGGGGAGCTGTTTTTT.

The V and J genes are TRBV5-1 and TRBJ2-5; maybe TRBD2 (6 bases). Germline CDR1 and CDR2: SGHRS and YFSETQ. The V gene lost 0 bases and the J gene lost 4 bases, with 22 bases spanning the gap. This CDR3 has 18 amino acids. The CDR3 is CASSLGRLPKAGGETQYF. DNA of the CDR3: TGCGCCAGCAGCTTGGGACGGCTGCCTAAAGCGGGCGGAGAGACCCAGTACTTC.

In regard to this clonotype: A much larger clone is a single base away; this may be a read error. The chain uses TRBV7-2 and TRBJ2-3, with D maybe TRBD2 (5 bases). Germline lookup yields CDR1 SGHTA and CDR2 FQGNSA. This CDR3 has 15 residues. The CDR3 nucleotides are TGTGCCAGCAGCATGTACGGATCTAGCACAGATACGCACTATTTT. Amino acid sequence: CASSMYGSSTDTHYF.

With regard to this clonotype: Likely a read error: the CDR3 ends without its conserved phenylalanine or tryptophan. The gene calls are TRBV11-2 and TRBJ2-4, with D tentatively TRBD2 (5 bases). The CDR3 totals 17 residues. V was pared by 0 bases and J by 2 bases, with 14 bases between. The germline gives CDR1 SGHAT, CDR2 FQNNGV. CDR3 protein: CASSLEIRGPTKNIQYL. CDR3 in DNA: TGTGCCAGCAGCTTAGAGATTCGGGGTCCCACCAAAAACATTCAGTACCTC.

Ten or more counts support this clonotype. The chain employs TRBV15 and TRBJ2-5; D call uncertain. The V gene lost 0 bases and the J gene lost 2 bases, with 7 bases spanning the gap. The CDR3 spans 14 residues. Per the germline V gene, CDR1 is LNHNV and CDR2 is YYDKDF (reference sequence). The CDR3 sequence is CATSRDRGQETQYF. The CDR3 DNA sequence: TGTGCCACCAGCAGAGATCGAGGTCAAGAGACCCAGTACTTC.

This clonotype was recorded at least ten times. The V call is TRBV20-1, the J call TRBJ2-5; 7 bases fit TRBD2. Germline-derived CDR1 and CDR2 are DFQATT and SNEGSKA (reference sequence). V lost 6 bases, J lost 2 bases, and 9 bases stayed unmatched. The CDR3 spans 14 residues. The CDR3 loop reads CSAYQRGIQETQYF. Here the CDR3 DNA reads TGCAGTGCCTACCAGCGGGGCATTCAAGAGACCCAGTACTTC.

As for this clonotype: A much larger clone differs from this one at a single base, so this may be a read error. Likely a read error: the CDR3 ends without its conserved phenylalanine or tryptophan. The rearrangement joins TRBV11-2 to TRBJ2-7, with D possibly being TRBD2 (6 bases). V was shortened by 0 bases and J by 2 bases, with 17 bases between the two germline ends. The CDR3 extends over 17 amino acids. The germline V gene encodes CDR1 SGHAT and CDR2 FQNNGV. CDR3 residues: CASSLDSFREAPYEQYL. For the CDR3, the DNA is TGTGCCAGCAGCTTAGATTCGTTCAGGGAGGCCCCCTACGAGCAGTACTTG.

This clonotype was counted at least ten times. As DNA, the CDR3 is TGCAGTGCCCGAGACGAAGCCAACCTAGGAAACACCATATATTTT. This gives the protein CSARDEANLGNTIYF. The rearrangement joins TRBV20-1 to TRBJ1-3; D is unresolved. The CDR3 consists of 15 residues. Between the trimmed V and J ends, which lost 6 bases and 4 bases, there was a span of 19 bases. CDR1 is DFQATT and CDR2 is SNEGSKA in the germline V gene (reference sequence).

This clonotype was recorded once. The chain employs TRBV5-5 and TRBJ2-7, with unresolved D. Deletions cut 0 bases from V and 3 bases from J, with 10 bases between. The CDR3 is 14 residues long. Germline V gene data show CDR1 as SGHKS and CDR2 as YYEKEE (reference sequence). The CDR3 sequence: CASSLGLTNYEQYF. For the CDR3, the DNA is TGTGCCAGCAGCTTGGGGTTAACAAACTACGAGCAGTACTTC.